These 8 T cell receptor beta chains came from one sample sequenced in a study of T cell clonotyping in hematopoietic cell transplantation. Sequencing was performed with immunoSEQ multiplex PCR; in TCRdb, only in-frame clones are kept and a portion is missing. Found here are more than 9,500 clones, approximately 90% of them singletons; the top ten hold about 0.79%. Input material: peripheral blood mononuclear cells. All receptors come from a woman aged 45 to 65 in good health. Some clones in this sample may be carry-over from other donors' samples.

This clone was recorded once. The chain carries TRBV7-6 and TRBJ1-6; no firm D call. With 2 bases removed from V and 1 base from J, the gap between germline ends came to 6 bases. Looked up from germline, CDR1 is SGHVS and CDR2 is FNYEAQ. The CDR3 consists of 15 residues. CDR3 bases: TGTGCCAGCAGCTTAACCGCTTCCTATAATTCACCCCTCCACTTT. It encodes CASSLTASYNSPLHF.

The chain uses TRBV11-2 and TRBJ2-7; 12 nucleotides line up with TRBD2. Germline V gene sequence: CDR1 SGHAT, CDR2 FQNNGV. There are 18 residues in the CDR3. Trimming at V came to 5 bases and at J to 0 bases, leaving 11 bases not matched to a gene. This CDR3 reads CASSAAGLAGYSSYEQYF. The CDR3 DNA sequence: TGTGCCAGCAGCGCGGCGGGACTAGCGGGTTATAGCTCCTACGAGCAGTACTTC.

The genes are TRBV7-6 and TRBJ2-3, with D uncertain. The V end lost 2 bases, the J end lost 2 bases, and 8 bases lay between the germline ends. CDR1 is SGHVS and CDR2 is FNYEAQ in the germline V gene. The CDR3 runs to 14 residues. The CDR3 DNA reads as TGTGCCAGCAGCTTATCCACGAACACAGATACGCAGTATTTT. Amino acids: CASSLSTNTDTQYF.

CDR3 bases: TGTGCCAGCAGCTTAGCACAGAGCTACGAGCAGTACTTC. Translating it yields CASSLAQSYEQYF. The gene calls are TRBV13 and TRBJ2-7; D ambiguous. CDR3 size: 13 residues. Germline lookup yields CDR1 PRHDT and CDR2 FYEKMQ (reference sequence). V lost 1 base to trimming and J lost 3 bases, with 7 bases between them.

This chain joins TRBV9 and TRBJ1-3; D not certain. This CDR3 is built from 13 residues. The germline V gene has CDR1 SGDLS and CDR2 YYNGEE. With 4 bases removed from V and 0 bases from J, the gap between germline ends came to 5 bases. DNA of the CDR3: TGTGCCAGCAGCTCATACTCTGGAAACACCATATATTTT. Translating it yields CASSSYSGNTIYF. Complete variable domain (other parts from reference TRBV9 and TRBJ1-3): DSGVTQTPKHLITATGQRVTLRCSPRSGDLSVYWYQQSLDQGLQFLIQYYNGEERAKGNILERFSAQQFPDLHSELNLSSLELGDSALYFCASSSYSGNTIYFGEGSWLTVV.

The rearrangement uses TRBV10-3 and TRBJ2-7; 7 nucleotides agree with TRBD1. Germline trimming cut 3 bases from V and 1 base from J; bases unmatched to any gene: 3. Germline V lookup: CDR1 ENHRY, CDR2 SYGVKD. The CDR3 has 14 residues. The CDR3: CAISDGGQSYEQYF. CDR3 DNA sequence: TGTGCCATCAGTGATGGGGGACAGTCCTACGAGCAGTACTTC.

V usage is TRBV14 and J usage is TRBJ1-6; the D is unclear. Germline V gives CDR1 SGHDN, CDR2 FVKESK. The CDR3 is 11 residues long. V lost 5 bases and J lost 15, with 11 bases in between. This chain's CDR3 is CASSTSAILHF. CDR3 sequence (DNA): TGTGCCAGCAGCACGTCCGCCATCCTCCACTTT.

V usage is TRBV6-6 and J usage is TRBJ1-2; 7 positions match TRBD1. The CDR3 has 14 amino acids. Germline V gives CDR1 MNHNY, CDR2 SVGAGI (reference sequence). V was clipped by 2 bases and J by 6 bases; unmatched bases: 6. The CDR3 spells CASSYRTGANGYTF. CDR3 in DNA: TGTGCCAGCAGTTACAGGACAGGAGCTAATGGCTACACCTTC.